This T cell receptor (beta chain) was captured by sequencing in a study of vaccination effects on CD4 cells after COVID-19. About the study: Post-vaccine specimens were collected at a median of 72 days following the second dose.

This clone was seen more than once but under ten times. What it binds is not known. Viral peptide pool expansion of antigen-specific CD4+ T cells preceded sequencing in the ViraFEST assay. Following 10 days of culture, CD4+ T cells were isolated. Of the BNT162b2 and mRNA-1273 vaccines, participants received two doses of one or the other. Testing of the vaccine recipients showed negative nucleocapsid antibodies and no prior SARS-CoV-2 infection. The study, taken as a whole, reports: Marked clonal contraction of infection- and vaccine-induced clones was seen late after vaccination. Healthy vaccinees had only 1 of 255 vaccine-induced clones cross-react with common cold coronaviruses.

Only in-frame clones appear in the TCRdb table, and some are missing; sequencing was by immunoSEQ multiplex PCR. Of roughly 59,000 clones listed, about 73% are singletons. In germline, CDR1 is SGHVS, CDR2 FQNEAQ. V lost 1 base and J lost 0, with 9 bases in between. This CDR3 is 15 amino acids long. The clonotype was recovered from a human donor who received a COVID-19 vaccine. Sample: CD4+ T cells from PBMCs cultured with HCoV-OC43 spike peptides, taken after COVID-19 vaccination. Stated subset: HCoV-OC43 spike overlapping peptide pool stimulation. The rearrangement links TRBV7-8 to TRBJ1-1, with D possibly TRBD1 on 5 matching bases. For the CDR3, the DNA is TGTGCCAGCAGCTTAGGGGGCAGTATGAACACTGAAGCTTTCTTT. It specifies CASSLGGSMNTEAFF. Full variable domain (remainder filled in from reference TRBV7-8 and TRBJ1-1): GAGVSQSPRYKVAKRGQDVALRCDPISGHVSLFWYQQALGQGPEFLTYFQNEAQLDKSGLPSDRFFAERPEGSVSTLKIQRTQQEDSAVYLCASSLGGSMNTEAFFGQGTRLTVV.